Detailed here is one T cell receptor (beta chain). Its antigen is still unknown. The junction does not match germline at one end; this may be a read error. The data were obtained in a study of T-cell memory formation after mild COVID-19. Study-wide results and limits: Clones that contracted from day 15 to 85 were balanced CD4/CD8, while later expanders leaned CD4+. Among clones peaking at day 37 in the second wave, SARS-CoV-2 specificity remained unconfirmed. Researchers report contracting CD4+ clones mostly in CM and EM, with CD8+ clones in EMRA.

TCRdb re-analysed the 5' RACE reads in MiXCR, keeping a single row per CDR3 protein. The table has roughly 240,000 distinct CDR3 sequences, 15% seen once. The sequencing input was PBMCs or a T cell subset sorted from them (not recorded which). This clonotype originated in an adult woman who had mild COVID-19 (a few samples of this study predate the infection). Cell type and time point are not known.

CDR3: CASSASLGTTAASEQFF. CDR3 coding DNA: TGCGCCAGCAGCGCCTCCCTAGGGACAACAGCGGCGAGTGAGCAGTTCTTC. The J gene is TRBJ2-1, the V gene TRBV5-8, with D possibly being TRBD1 (6 bases). The length of the CDR3 is 17 residues. CDR1 and CDR2 from the germline V gene are SGHTS and YDEGEE.